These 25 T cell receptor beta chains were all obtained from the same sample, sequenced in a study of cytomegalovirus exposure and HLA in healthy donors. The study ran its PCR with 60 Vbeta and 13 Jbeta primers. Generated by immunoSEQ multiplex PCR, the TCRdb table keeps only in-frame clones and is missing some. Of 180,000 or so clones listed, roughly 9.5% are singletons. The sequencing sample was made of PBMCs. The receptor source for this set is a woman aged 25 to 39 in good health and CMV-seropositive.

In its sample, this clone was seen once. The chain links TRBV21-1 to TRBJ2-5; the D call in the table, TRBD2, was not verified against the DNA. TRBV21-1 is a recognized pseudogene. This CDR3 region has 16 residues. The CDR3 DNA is TGTGCCAGCAGCATATCCGGGACCCGGAGGGAGGAGACCCAGTACTTC. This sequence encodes CASSISGTRREETQYF.

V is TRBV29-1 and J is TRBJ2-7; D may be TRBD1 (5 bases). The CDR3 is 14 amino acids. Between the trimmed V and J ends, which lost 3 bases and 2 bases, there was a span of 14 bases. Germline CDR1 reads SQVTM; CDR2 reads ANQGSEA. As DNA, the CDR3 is TGCAGCGTTGAGGGTGGGGCTGGGACCTACGAGCAGTACTTC. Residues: CSVEGGAGTYEQYF.

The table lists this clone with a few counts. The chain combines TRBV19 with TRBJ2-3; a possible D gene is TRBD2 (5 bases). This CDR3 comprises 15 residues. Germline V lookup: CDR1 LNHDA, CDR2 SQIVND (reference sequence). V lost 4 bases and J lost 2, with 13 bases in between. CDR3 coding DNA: TGTGCCAGTAGTACCAAACTAGTGACCACAGATACGCAGTATTTT. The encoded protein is CASSTKLVTTDTQYF.

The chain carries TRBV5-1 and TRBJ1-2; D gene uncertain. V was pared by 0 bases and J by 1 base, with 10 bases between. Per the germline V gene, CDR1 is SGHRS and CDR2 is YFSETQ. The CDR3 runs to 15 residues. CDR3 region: CASSLASQFNYGYTF. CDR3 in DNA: TGCGCCAGCAGCTTGGCCAGTCAGTTTAACTATGGCTACACCTTC.

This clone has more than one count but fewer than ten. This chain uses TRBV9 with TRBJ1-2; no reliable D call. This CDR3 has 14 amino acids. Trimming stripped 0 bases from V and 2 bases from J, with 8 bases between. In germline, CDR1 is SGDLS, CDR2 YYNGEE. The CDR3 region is CASSVAGQNYGYTF. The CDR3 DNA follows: TGTGCCAGCAGCGTAGCTGGGCAGAACTATGGCTACACCTTC.

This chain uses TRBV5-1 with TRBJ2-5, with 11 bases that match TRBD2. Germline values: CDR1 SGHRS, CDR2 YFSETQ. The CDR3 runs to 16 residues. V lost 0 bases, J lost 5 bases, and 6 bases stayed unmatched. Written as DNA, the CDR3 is TGCGCCAGCAGCTTGGGGGGCACTAGCGGGAGCGAGACCCAGTACTTC. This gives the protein CASSLGGTSGSETQYF.

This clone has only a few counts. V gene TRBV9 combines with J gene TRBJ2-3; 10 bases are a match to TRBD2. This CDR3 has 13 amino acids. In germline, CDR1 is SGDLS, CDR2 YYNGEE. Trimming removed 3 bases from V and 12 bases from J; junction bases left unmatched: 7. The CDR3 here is CASSAGTSVDQYF. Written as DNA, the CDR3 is TGTGCCAGCAGCGCCGGGACTAGCGTTGACCAGTATTTT.

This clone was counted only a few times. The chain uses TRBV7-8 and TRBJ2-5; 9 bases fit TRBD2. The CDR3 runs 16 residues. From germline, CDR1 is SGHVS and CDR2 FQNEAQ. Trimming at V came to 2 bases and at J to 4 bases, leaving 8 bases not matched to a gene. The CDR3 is CASSLYSGRGAETQYF. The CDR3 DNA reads TGTGCCAGCAGCTTATATAGCGGGAGAGGGGCAGAGACCCAGTACTTC.

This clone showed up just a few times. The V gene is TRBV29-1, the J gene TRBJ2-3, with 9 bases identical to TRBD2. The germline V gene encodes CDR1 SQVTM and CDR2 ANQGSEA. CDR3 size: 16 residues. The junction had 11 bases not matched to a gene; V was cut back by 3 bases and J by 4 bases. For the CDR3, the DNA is TGCAGCGTTGATCCGGTAGCGGGAGTCGGCGCAGATACGCAGTATTTT. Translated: CSVDPVAGVGADTQYF.

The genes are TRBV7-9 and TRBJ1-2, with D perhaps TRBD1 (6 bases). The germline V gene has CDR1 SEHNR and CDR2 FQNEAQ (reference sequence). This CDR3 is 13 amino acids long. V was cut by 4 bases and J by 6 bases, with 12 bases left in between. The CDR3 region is CASSSGQPDGYTF. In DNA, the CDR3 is TGTGCCAGCAGCTCCGGACAGCCCGATGGCTACACCTTC.

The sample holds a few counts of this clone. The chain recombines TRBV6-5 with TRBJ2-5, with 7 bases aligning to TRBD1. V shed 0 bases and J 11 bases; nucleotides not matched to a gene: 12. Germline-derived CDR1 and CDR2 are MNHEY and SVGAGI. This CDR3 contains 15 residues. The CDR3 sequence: CASSYSRQGSVEQYF. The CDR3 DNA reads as TGTGCCAGCAGTTACTCGAGACAGGGCTCGGTGGAGCAGTACTTC.

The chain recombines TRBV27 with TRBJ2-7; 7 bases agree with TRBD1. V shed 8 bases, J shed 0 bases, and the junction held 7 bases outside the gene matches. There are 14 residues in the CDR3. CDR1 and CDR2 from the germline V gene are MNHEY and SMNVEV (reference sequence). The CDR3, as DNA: TGTGCCAGCGGGAGTTCAGGGGGCTCCTACGAGCAGTACTTC. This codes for CASGSSGGSYEQYF.

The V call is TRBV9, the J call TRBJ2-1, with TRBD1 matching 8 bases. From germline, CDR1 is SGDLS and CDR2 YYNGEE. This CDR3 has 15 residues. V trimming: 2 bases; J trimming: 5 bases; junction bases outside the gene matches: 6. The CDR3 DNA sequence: TGTGCCAGCAGCGTCCGGGACAGGACCCACAATGAGCAGTTCTTC. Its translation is CASSVRDRTHNEQFF.

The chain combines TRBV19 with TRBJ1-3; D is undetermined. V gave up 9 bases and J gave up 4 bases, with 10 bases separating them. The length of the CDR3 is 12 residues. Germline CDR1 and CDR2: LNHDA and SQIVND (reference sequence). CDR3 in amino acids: CASGFSGNTIYF. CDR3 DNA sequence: TGTGCCAGCGGGTTTTCAGGAAACACCATATATTTT.

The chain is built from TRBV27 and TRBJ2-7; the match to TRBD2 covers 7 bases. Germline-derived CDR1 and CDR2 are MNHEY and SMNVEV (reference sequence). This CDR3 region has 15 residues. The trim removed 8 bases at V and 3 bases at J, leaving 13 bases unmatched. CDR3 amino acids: CASPGGGFSGYEQYF. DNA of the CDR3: TGTGCCAGCCCGGGAGGAGGGTTCTCGGGCTACGAGCAGTACTTC.

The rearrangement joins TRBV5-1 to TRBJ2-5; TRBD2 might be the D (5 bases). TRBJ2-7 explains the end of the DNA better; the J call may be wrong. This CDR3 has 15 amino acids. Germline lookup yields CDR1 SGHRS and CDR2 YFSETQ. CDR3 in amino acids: CASSLLRERSYEQYF. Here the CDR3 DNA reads TGCGCCAGCAGCTTGCTCCGGGAACGCTCCTACGAGCAGTACTTC.

CDR3 coding DNA: TGTGCCAGCAGCTCCTGGACTAGCGGGAGTGGTACCGGGGAGCTGTTTTTT. It is translated as CASSSWTSGSGTGELFF. V usage is TRBV7-9 and J usage is TRBJ2-2; the match to TRBD2 covers 13 bases. V shed 4 bases and J 5 bases; nucleotides not matched to a gene: 7. Per germline, CDR1 SEHNR and CDR2 FQNEAQ (reference sequence). This CDR3 spans 17 amino acids. Full variable domain (rest looked up from reference TRBV7-9 and TRBJ2-2): DTGVSQNPRHKITKRGQNVTFRCDPISEHNRLYWYRQTLGQGPEFLTYFQNEAQLEKSRLLSDRFSAERPKGSFSTLEIQRTEQGDSAMYLCASSSWTSGSGTGELFFGEGSRLTVL.

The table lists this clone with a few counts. As DNA, the CDR3 is TGTGCCAGCAGCCCCCGACTACTCATCTACGAGCAGTACTTC. It is translated as CASSPRLLIYEQYF. The gene calls are TRBV11-2 and TRBJ2-7, with D perhaps TRBD2 (5 bases). The CDR3 has 14 amino acids. V dropped 5 bases and J dropped 3 bases, with 14 bases sitting between them. Germline CDR1 SGHAT, CDR2 FQNNGV. The complete variable domain, with remaining parts taken from reference TRBV11-2 and TRBJ2-7, reads EAGVAQSPRYKIIEKRQSVAFWCNPISGHATLYWYQQILGQGPKLLIQFQNNGVVDDSQLPKDRFSAERLKGVDSTLKIQPAKLEDSAVYLCASSPRLLIYEQYFGPGTRLTVT.

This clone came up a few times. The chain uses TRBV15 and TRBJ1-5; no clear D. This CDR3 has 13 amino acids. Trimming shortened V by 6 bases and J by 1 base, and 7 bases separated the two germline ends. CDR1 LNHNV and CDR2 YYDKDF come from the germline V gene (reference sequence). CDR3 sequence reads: CATRQSSNQPQHF. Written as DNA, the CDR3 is TGTGCCACCAGGCAGTCAAGCAATCAGCCCCAGCATTTT.

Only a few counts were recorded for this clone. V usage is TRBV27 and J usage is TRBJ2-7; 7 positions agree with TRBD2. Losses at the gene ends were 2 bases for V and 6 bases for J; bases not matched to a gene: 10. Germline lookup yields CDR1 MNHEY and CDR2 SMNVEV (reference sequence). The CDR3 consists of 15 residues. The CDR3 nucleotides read TGTGCCAGCAGTTTACGGGGGACTACTCTCCTCGAGCAGTACTTC. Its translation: CASSLRGTTLLEQYF.

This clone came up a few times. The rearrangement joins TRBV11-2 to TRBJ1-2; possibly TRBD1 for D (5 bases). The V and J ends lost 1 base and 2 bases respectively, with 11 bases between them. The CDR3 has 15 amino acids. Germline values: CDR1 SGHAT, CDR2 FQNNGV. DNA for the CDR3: TGTGCCAGCAGCTTAGGGGGGGGATTCAACTATGGCTACACCTTC. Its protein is CASSLGGGFNYGYTF. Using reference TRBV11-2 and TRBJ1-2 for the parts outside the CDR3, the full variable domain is EAGVAQSPRYKIIEKRQSVAFWCNPISGHATLYWYQQILGQGPKLLIQFQNNGVVDDSQLPKDRFSAERLKGVDSTLKIQPAKLEDSAVYLCASSLGGGFNYGYTFGSGTRLTVV.

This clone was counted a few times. The chain's CDR3 is CATLGGSISYEQYF. The CDR3 nucleotides are TGTGCCACCCTCGGGGGATCGATCTCCTACGAGCAGTACTTC. The genes are TRBV7-8 and TRBJ2-7; D may be TRBD2 (6 bases). The ends were cut back, 10 bases at V and 0 bases at J, with 16 bases in the middle. Per germline, CDR1 SGHVS and CDR2 FQNEAQ. The CDR3 has 14 residues.

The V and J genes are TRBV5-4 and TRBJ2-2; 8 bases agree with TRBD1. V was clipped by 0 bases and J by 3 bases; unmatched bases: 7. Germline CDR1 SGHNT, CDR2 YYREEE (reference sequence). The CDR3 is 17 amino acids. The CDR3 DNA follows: TGTGCCAGCAGCTTGGAGGCAGGGGGCGCCGACACCGGGGAGCTGTTTTTT. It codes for CASSLEAGGADTGELFF.

Here the CDR3 reads CASSPGGYRQPQHF. Here the CDR3 DNA reads TGTGCCAGCAGTCCAGGGGGCTACAGGCAGCCCCAGCATTTT. V usage is TRBV6-1 and J usage is TRBJ1-5; 8 bases fit TRBD1. Trimming cost V 5 bases and J 7 bases; bases outside gene matches: 7. CDR1 is MNHNS, CDR2 SASEGT, per germline. CDR3 length: 14 amino acids.

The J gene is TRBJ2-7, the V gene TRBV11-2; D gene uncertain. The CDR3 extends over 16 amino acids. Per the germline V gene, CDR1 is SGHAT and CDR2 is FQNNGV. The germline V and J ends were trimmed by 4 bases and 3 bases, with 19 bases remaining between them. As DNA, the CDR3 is TGTGCCAGCAGCTCACCGAGTGTATCCCCTCTCTACGAGCAGTACTTC. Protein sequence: CASSSPSVSPLYEQYF. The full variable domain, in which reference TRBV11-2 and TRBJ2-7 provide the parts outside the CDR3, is EAGVAQSPRYKIIEKRQSVAFWCNPISGHATLYWYQQILGQGPKLLIQFQNNGVVDDSQLPKDRFSAERLKGVDSTLKIQPAKLEDSAVYLCASSSPSVSPLYEQYFGPGTRLTVT.